The 5 T cell receptor beta chains below were found in one sample sequenced in a study of early T cells in non-severe SARS-CoV-2 infection. One entry per CDR3 protein results from TCRdb running MiXCR on the 5' RACE reads. The table records some 30,000 distinct CDR3 sequences, more than 3.5% of them present only once. Sequencing input: whole blood. Receptors were obtained from an adult who was a healthcare worker with PCR-confirmed SARS-CoV-2 infection or an uninfected control (not recorded which).

This clonotype was recorded at least ten times. The chain employs TRBV7-2 and TRBJ1-2; no clear D gene. The CDR3 runs 13 residues. Germline V gives CDR1 SGHTA, CDR2 FQGNSA. The V gene lost 1 base and the J gene lost 4 bases, with 7 bases spanning the gap. The DNA of the CDR3 is TGTGCCAGCAGCTTAGGGACGGTCTATGGCTACACCTTC. It yields the protein CASSLGTVYGYTF.

The chain employs TRBV7-3 and TRBJ1-1; no clear D gene. V lost 4 bases to trimming and J lost 5 bases, with 29 bases between them. There are 19 residues in the CDR3. Germline CDR1 is SGHTA and CDR2 is FQGTGA. The CDR3 sequence is CASSSPPESPPKVWTEAFF. Written as DNA, the CDR3 is TGTGCCAGCAGCTCCCCACCCGAGAGTCCACCCAAGGTATGGACTGAAGCTTTCTTT.

The chain joins TRBV7-9 to TRBJ2-1, with D unresolved. V lost 3 bases, J lost 4 bases, and 13 bases lay in between. CDR3 size: 15 residues. Germline values: CDR1 SEHNR, CDR2 FQNEAQ (reference sequence). The CDR3 DNA is TGTGCCAGCAGCTTTGAGGTTGGGCTTTACAATGAGCAGTTCTTC. It encodes CASSFEVGLYNEQFF.

This clonotype showed up many times. V is TRBV12-3 or TRBV12-4 and J is TRBJ2-7; a weak D match, TRBD1 (5 bases). This CDR3 is 14 amino acids long. Trimming took off 6 bases at V and 0 bases at J, with 12 bases between the two ends. CDR3 protein: CASSPQESSYEQYF. CDR3 nucleotide sequence: TGTGCCAGCAGCCCACAGGAAAGCTCCTACGAGCAGTACTTC.

The gene calls are TRBV7-9 and TRBJ2-2, with 8 bases lining up with TRBD1. The germline CDR1 and CDR2 sequences are SEHNR and FQNEAQ (reference sequence). V was clipped by 9 bases and J by 2 bases; unmatched bases: 5. The CDR3 length is 14 residues. The CDR3 loop reads CARDRDSNTGELFF. CDR3 DNA: TGTGCCAGGGACAGGGATTCAAACACCGGGGAGCTGTTTTTT.